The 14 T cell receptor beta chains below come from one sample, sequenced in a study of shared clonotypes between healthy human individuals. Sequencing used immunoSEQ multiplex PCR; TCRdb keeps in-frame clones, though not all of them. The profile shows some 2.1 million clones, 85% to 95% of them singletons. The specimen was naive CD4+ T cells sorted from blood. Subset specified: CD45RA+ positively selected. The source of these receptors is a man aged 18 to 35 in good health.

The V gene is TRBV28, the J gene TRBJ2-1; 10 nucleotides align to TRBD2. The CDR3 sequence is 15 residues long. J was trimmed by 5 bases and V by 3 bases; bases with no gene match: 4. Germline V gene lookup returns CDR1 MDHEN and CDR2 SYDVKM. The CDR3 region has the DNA TGTGCCAGCAGTTTGTTTACTAGCGGGGACAATGAGCAGTTCTTC. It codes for CASSLFTSGDNEQFF. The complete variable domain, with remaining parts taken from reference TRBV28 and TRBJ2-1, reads DVKVTQSSRYLVKRTGEKVFLECVQDMDHENMFWYRQDPGLGLRLIYFSYDVKMKEKGDIPEGYSVSREKKERFSLILESASTNQTSMYLCASSLFTSGDNEQFFGPGTRLTVL.

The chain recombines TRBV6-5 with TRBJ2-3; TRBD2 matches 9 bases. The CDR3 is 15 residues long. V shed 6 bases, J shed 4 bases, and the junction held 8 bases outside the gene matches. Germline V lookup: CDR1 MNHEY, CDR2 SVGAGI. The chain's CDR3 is CASRRLAGAADTQYF. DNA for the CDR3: TGTGCCAGCAGGAGATTAGCGGGAGCTGCAGATACGCAGTATTTT.

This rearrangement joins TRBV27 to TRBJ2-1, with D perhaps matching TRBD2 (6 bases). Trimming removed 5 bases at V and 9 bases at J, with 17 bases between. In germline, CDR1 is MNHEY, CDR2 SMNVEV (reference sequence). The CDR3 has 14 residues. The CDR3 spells CASSPPTWGGEQFF. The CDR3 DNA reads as TGTGCCAGCAGTCCCCCGACCTGGGGAGGTGAGCAGTTCTTC.

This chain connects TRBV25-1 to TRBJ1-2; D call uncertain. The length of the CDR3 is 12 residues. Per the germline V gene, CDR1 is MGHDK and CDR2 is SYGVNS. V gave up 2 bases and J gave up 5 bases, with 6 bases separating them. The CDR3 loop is CASSELDYGYTF. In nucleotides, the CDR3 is TGTGCCAGCAGTGAACTGGATTATGGCTACACCTTC.

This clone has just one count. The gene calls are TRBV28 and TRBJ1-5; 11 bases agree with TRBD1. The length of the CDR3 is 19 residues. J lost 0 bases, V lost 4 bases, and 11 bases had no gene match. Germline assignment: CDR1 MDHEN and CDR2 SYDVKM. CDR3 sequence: CASSSHGTGGRHSNQPQHF. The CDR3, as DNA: TGTGCCAGCAGTTCCCATGGGACAGGGGGAAGGCATAGCAATCAGCCCCAGCATTTT.

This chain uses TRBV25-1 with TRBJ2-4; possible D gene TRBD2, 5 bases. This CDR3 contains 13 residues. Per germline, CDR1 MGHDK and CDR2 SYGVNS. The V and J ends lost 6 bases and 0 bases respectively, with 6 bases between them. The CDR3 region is CASRGLAKNIQYF. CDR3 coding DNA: TGTGCCAGCAGAGGACTAGCCAAAAACATTCAGTACTTC.

CDR3 in DNA: TGTGCCAGCAGGAGGGGGACAGGGGCCCTCACTTATGAAAAACTGTTTTTT. It yields the protein CASRRGTGALTYEKLFF. The chain joins TRBV27 to TRBJ1-4; 10 nucleotides align to TRBD1. The germline gives CDR1 MNHEY, CDR2 SMNVEV (reference sequence). This CDR3 has 17 amino acids. V was pared by 6 bases and J by 6 bases, with 13 bases of the junction left unmatched. Full variable domain (missing parts from reference TRBV27 and TRBJ1-4): EAQVTQNPRYLITVTGKKLTVTCSQNMNHEYMSWYRQDPGLGLRQIYYSMNVEVTDKGDVPEGYKVSRKEKRNFPLILESPSPNQTSLYFCASRRGTGALTYEKLFFGSGTQLSVL.

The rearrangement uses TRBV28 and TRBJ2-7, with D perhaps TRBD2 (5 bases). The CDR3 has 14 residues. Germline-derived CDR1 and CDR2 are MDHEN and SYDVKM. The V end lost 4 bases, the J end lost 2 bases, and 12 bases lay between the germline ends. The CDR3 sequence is CASSSITRAYEQYF. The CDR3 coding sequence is TGTGCCAGCAGTTCTATTACGAGGGCCTACGAGCAGTACTTC.

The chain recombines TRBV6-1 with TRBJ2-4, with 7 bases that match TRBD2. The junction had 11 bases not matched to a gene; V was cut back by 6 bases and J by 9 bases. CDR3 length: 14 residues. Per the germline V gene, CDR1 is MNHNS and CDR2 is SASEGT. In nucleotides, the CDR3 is TGTGCCAGCAGCACCGGGACTAACGCGGCCATTCAGTACTTC. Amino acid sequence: CASSTGTNAAIQYF.

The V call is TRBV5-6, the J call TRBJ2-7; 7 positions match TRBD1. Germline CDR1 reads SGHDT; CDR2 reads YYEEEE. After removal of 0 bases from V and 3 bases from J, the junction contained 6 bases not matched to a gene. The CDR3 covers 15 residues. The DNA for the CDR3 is TGTGCCAGCAGCTTGGCGGACAGGAGGCTCTACGAGCAGTACTTC. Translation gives CASSLADRRLYEQYF.

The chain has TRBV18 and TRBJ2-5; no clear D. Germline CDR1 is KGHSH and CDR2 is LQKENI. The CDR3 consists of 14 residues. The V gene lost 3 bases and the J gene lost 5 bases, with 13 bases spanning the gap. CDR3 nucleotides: TGTGCCAGCTCACCGCTTCCGACATCGGAGACCCAGTACTTC. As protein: CASSPLPTSETQYF.

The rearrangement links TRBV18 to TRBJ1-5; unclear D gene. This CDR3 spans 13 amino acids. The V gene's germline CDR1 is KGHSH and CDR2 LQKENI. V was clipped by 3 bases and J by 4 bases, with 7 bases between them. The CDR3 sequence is CASSPKENQPQHF. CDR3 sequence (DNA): TGTGCCAGCTCACCGAAGGAGAATCAGCCCCAGCATTTT.

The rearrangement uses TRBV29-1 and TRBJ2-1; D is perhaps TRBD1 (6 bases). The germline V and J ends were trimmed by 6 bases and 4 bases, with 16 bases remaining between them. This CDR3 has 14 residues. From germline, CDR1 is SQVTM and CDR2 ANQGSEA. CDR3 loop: CSVAGTKDYNEQFF. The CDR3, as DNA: TGCAGCGTAGCCGGGACAAAAGATTACAATGAGCAGTTCTTC.

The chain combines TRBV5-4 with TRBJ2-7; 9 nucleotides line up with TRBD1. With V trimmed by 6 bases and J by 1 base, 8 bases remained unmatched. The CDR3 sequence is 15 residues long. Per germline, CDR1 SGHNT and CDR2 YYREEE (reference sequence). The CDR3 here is CASTRTGGDSYEQYF. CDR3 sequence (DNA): TGTGCCAGCACCCGCACAGGGGGCGATTCCTACGAGCAGTACTTC.